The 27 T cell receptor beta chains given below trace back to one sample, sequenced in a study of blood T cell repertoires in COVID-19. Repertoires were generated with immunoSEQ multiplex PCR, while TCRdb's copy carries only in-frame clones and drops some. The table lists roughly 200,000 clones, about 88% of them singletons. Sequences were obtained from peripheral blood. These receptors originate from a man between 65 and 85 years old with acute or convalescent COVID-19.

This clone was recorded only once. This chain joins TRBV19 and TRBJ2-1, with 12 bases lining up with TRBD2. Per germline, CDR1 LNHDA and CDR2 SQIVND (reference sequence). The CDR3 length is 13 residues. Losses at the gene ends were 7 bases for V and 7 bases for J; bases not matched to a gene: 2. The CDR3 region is CASMTSGRNEQFF. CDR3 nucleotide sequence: TGTGCCAGTATGACTAGCGGGAGAAATGAGCAGTTCTTC.

The CDR3, as DNA: TGTGCCAGCAGCACCACAGGGAGATCCTCAGATACGCAGTATTTT. Translating gives CASSTTGRSSDTQYF. V and J are TRBV11-1 and TRBJ2-3, with a tentative D call TRBD1 (6 bases). V lost 5 bases and J 4 bases, leaving 16 bases between the germline ends. The CDR3 spans 15 residues. Germline CDR1 reads SGHAT; CDR2 reads FQDESV (reference sequence).

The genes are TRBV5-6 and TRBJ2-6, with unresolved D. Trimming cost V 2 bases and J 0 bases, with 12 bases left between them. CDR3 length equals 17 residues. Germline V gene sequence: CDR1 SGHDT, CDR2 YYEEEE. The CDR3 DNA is TGTGCCAGCAGCTTTAAACCAGGAACCTCTGGGGCCAACGTCCTGACTTTC. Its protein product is CASSFKPGTSGANVLTF.

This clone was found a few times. The CDR3 region is CASSFPQSTDTQYF. CDR3 bases: TGTGCCAGCAGCTTCCCACAGAGCACAGATACGCAGTATTTT. The chain uses TRBV11-2 and TRBJ2-3; no clear D gene. The CDR3 sequence is 14 residues long. Looked up from germline, CDR1 is SGHAT and CDR2 is FQNNGV. V dropped 3 bases and J dropped 0 bases, with 7 bases sitting between them. Combining the CDR3 with reference TRBV11-2 and TRBJ2-3 gives the whole variable domain EAGVAQSPRYKIIEKRQSVAFWCNPISGHATLYWYQQILGQGPKLLIQFQNNGVVDDSQLPKDRFSAERLKGVDSTLKIQPAKLEDSAVYLCASSFPQSTDTQYFGPGTRLTVL.

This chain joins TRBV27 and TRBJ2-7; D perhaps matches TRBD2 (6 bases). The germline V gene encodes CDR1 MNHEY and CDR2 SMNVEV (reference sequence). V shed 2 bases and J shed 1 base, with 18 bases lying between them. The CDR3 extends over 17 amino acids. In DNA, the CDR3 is TGTGCCAGCAGTTTAGCCATGGGGAGCGGGCTTTCCTACGAGCAGTACTTC. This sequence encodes CASSLAMGSGLSYEQYF.

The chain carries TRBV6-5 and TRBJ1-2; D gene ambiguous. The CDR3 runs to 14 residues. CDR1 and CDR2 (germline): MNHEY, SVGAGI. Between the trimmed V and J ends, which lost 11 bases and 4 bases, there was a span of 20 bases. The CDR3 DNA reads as TGTGCCTGCGCGGAGACTCCTGGTAGCTATGGCTACACCTTC. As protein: CACAETPGSYGYTF.

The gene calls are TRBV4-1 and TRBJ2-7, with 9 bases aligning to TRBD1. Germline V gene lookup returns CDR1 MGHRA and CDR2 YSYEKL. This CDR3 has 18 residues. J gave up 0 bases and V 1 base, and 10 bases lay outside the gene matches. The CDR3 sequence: CASSQGMTGTGSSYEQYF. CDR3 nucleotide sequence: TGCGCCAGCAGCCAAGGAATGACCGGGACAGGGAGCTCCTACGAGCAGTACTTC.

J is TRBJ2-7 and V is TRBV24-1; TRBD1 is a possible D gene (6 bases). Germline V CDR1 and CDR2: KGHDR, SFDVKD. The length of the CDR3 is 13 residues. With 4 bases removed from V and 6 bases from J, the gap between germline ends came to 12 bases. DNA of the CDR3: TGTGCCACCAGTGAGGGGGCTAGAGCCGAGCAGTACTTC. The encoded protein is CATSEGARAEQYF.

CDR3 sequence (DNA): TGTGCCAGCAGCGTAGACGGTGTAAGCACAGATACGCAGTATTTT. It encodes CASSVDGVSTDTQYF. The chain has TRBV9 and TRBJ2-3, with D uncertain. Trimming shortened V by 0 bases and J by 0 bases, and 8 bases separated the two germline ends. The CDR3 totals 15 residues. Germline V gene sequence: CDR1 SGDLS, CDR2 YYNGEE. The whole variable domain, remainder taken from reference TRBV9 and TRBJ2-3, is DSGVTQTPKHLITATGQRVTLRCSPRSGDLSVYWYQQSLDQGLQFLIQYYNGEERAKGNILERFSAQQFPDLHSELNLSSLELGDSALYFCASSVDGVSTDTQYFGPGTRLTVL.

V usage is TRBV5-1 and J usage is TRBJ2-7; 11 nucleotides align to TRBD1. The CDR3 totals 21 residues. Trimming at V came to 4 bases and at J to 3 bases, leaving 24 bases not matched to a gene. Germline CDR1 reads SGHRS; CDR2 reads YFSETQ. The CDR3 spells CASSLPGPGTGGISRYYEQYF. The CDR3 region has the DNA TGCGCCAGCAGCCTACCCGGGCCTGGGACAGGGGGAATATCCAGGTACTACGAGCAGTACTTC.

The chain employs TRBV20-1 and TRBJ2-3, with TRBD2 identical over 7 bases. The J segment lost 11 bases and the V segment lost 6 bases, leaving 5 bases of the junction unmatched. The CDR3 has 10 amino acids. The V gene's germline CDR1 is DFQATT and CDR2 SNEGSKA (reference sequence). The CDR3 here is CSAEAGLQYF. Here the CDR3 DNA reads TGCAGTGCGGAAGCGGGACTGCAGTATTTT.

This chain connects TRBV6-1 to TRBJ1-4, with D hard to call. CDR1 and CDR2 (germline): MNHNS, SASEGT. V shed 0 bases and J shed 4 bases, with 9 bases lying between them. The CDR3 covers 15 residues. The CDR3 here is CASSEASGFNEKLFF. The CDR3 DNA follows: TGTGCCAGCAGTGAAGCGTCGGGATTTAATGAAAAACTGTTTTTT.

The CDR3 sequence is CASSPGQGGVLTF. As DNA, the CDR3 is TGTGCCAGCTCACCCGGACAGGGAGGCGTCCTGACTTTC. The J gene is TRBJ2-6, the V gene TRBV18; 8 bases agree with TRBD1. CDR3 size: 13 residues. Germline V gives CDR1 KGHSH, CDR2 LQKENI. J lost 12 bases, V lost 3 bases, and 4 bases had no gene match.

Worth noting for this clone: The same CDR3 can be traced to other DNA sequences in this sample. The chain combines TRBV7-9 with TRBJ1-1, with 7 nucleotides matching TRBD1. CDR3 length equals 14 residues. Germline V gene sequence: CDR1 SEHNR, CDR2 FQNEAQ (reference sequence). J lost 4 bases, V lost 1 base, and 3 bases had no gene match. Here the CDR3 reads CASSLGPGGTEAFF. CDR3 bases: TGTGCCAGCAGCTTAGGTCCAGGGGGCACTGAAGCTTTCTTT.

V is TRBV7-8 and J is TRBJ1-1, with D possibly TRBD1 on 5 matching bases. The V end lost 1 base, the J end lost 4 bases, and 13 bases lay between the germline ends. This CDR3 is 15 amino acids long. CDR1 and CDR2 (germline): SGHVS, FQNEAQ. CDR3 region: CASSLGGVEGTEAFF. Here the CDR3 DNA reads TGTGCCAGCAGCTTAGGGGGGGTTGAGGGCACTGAAGCTTTCTTT.

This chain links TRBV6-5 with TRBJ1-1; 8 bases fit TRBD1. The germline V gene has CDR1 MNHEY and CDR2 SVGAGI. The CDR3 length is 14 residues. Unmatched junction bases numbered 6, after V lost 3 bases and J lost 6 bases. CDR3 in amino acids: CASSYGQGYAEAFF. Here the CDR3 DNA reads TGTGCCAGCAGTTATGGACAGGGTTACGCTGAAGCTTTCTTT.

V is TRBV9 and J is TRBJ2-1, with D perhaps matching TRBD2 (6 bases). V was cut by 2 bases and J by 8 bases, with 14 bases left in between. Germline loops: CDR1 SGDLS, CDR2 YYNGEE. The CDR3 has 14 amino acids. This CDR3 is CASSVLTREDEQFF. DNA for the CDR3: TGTGCCAGCAGCGTTCTCACCAGGGAGGATGAGCAGTTCTTC. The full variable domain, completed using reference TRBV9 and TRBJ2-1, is DSGVTQTPKHLITATGQRVTLRCSPRSGDLSVYWYQQSLDQGLQFLIQYYNGEERAKGNILERFSAQQFPDLHSELNLSSLELGDSALYFCASSVLTREDEQFFGPGTRLTVL.

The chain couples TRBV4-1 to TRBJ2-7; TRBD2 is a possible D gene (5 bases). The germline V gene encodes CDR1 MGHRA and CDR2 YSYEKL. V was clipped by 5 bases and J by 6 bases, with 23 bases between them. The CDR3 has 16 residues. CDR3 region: CASSLGVGTAVREQYF. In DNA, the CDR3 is TGCGCCAGCAGCTTGGGAGTGGGAACAGCGGTTCGCGAGCAGTACTTC.

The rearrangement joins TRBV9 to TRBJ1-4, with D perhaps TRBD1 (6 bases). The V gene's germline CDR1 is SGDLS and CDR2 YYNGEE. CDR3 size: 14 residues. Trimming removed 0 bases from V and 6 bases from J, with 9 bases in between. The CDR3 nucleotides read TGTGCCAGCAGCGTAGGAGGGGGTTATGAAAAACTGTTTTTT. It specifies CASSVGGGYEKLFF.

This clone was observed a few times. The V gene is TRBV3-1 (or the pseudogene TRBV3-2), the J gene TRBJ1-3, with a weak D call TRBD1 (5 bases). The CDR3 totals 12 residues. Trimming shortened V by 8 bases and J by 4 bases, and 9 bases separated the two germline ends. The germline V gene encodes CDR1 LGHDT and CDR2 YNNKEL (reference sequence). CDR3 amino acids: CASSQGGNTIYF. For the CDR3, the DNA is TGTGCCAGCTCCCAGGGCGGAAACACCATATATTTT.

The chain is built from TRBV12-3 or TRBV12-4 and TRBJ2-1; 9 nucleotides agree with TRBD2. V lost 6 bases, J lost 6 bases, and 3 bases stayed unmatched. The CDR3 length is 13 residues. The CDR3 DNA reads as TGTGCCAGCAGACTTAGCGGGAGCAATGAGCAGTTCTTC. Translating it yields CASRLSGSNEQFF.

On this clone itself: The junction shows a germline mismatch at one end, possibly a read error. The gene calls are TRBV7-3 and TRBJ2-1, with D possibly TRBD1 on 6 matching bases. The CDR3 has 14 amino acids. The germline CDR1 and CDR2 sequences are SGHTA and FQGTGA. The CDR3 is CASSPPGHRDMAIF. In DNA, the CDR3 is TGTGCCAGCAGCCCCCCCGGTCACCGGGACATGGCGATCTTC.

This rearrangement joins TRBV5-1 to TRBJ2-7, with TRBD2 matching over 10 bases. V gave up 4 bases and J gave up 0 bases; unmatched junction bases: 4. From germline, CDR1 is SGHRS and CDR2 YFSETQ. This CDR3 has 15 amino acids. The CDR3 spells CASSILAGSSYEQYF. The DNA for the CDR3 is TGCGCCAGCAGCATACTAGCGGGAAGCTCCTACGAGCAGTACTTC.

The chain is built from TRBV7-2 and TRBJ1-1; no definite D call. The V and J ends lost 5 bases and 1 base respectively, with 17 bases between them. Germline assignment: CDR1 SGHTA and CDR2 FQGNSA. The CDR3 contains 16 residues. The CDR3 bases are TGTGCCAGCAGCGCCCGACAAGGATTAGGGAACACTGAAGCTTTCTTT. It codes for CASSARQGLGNTEAFF.

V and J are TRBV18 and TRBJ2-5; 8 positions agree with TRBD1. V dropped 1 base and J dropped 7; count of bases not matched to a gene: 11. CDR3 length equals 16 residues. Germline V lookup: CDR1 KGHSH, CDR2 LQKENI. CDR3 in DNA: TGTGCCAGCTCACCACTCCAGGGGGCGCTTGTATGGACCCAGTACTTC. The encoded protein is CASSPLQGALVWTQYF.

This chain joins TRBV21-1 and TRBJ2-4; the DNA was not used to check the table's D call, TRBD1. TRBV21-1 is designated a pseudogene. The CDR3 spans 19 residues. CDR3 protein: CASSKDTILKTGGNPIQYF. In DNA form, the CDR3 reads TGTGCCAGCAGCAAGGACACAATATTGAAGACAGGGGGGAACCCCATTCAGTACTTC.

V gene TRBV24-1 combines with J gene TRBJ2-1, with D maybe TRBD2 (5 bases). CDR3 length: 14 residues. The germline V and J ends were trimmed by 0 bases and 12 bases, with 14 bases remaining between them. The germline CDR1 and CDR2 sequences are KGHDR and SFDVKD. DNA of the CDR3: TGTGCCACCAGTGATTTGAGGCGGAAGAGCGGGCAGTTCTTC. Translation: CATSDLRRKSGQFF.